A selection of T cell receptor beta chains follows, all from one sample in a study of blood T cell repertoires in COVID-19. Measured with immunoSEQ multiplex PCR; TCRdb has only the in-frame clones, and not every one. The repertoire includes roughly 260,000 clones, 80% to 90% of them detected once, and approximately 1.9% sits in the top ten. The specimen sequenced was PBMCs or T cells enriched from blood (not recorded which). The receptors stem from a woman aged 50 to 65 who had recovered from COVID-19. Both conserved end residues are part of each CDR3. The D gene is left open where the match is weak. Part of the rows lack a size; the others show once, few, many or a class for expanded clones.

>TRBV6-6|TRBJ2-3|-|-
CASSYLDTQYF
TGTGCCAGCAGTTACCTGGATACGCAGTATTTT
>TRBV19|TRBJ1-2|TRBD1|-
CASSSIQGANYGYTF
TGTGCCAGTAGTTCGATACAGGGGGCGAACTATGGCTACACCTTC
>TRBV11-3|TRBJ2-5|-|-
CASSPRGVEETQYF
TGTGCCAGCAGCCCCAGGGGGGTGGAAGAGACCCAGTACTTC
>TRBV3-1/TRBV3-2|TRBJ2-7|-|-
CASSQDWAGEQYF
TGTGCCAGCAGCCAAGACTGGGCTGGCGAGCAGTACTTC
>TRBV2|TRBJ2-1|TRBD1|-
CASSDYLQGVDNEQFF
TGTGCCAGCAGTGATTATCTACAGGGGGTCGACAATGAGCAGTTCTTC
>TRBV4-2|TRBJ1-5|-|-
CASSQGGRGDNQPQHF
TGTGCCAGCAGCCAAGGGGGCAGGGGTGACAATCAGCCCCAGCATTTT
>TRBV7-9|TRBJ1-4|-|-
CASSLDGGSNEKLFF
TGTGCCAGCAGCTTAGATGGAGGTTCTAATGAAAAACTGTTTTTT
>TRBV28|TRBJ2-1|TRBD2|once
CASSSPLLRTSGSSYNEQFF
TGTGCCAGCAGTTCTCCCCTACTGCGGACTAGCGGGAGCTCCTACAATGAGCAGTTCTTC
>TRBV2|TRBJ1-3|-|few
CASSGSEAAGNTIYF
TGTGCCAGCAGTGGAAGCGAGGCAGCTGGAAACACCATATATTTT
>TRBV6-6|TRBJ2-7|TRBD1|-
CASSYWDRGEQYF
TGTGCCAGCAGTTACTGGGACAGGGGAGAGCAGTACTTC
>TRBV6-1|TRBJ2-7|-|-
CASSEAGPNYEQYF
TGTGCCAGCAGTGAGGCAGGGCCCAACTACGAGCAGTACTTC
>TRBV5-1|TRBJ2-7|TRBD1|-
CASSLGDWGDRDYEQYF
TGCGCCAGCAGCTTGGGGGATTGGGGGGACAGGGACTACGAGCAGTACTTC
>TRBV6-4|TRBJ2-1|TRBD2|-
CASSSQGGLAGNEQFF
TGTGCCAGCAGTTCCCAGGGGGGACTAGCTGGCAATGAGCAGTTCTTC
>TRBV6-5|TRBJ1-4|-|-
CASTPGGRKLFF
TGTGCCAGCACACCTGGGGGGAGGAAACTGTTTTTT
>TRBV9|TRBJ2-1|TRBD2|-
CASSVGAGALNSYNEQFF
TGTGCCAGCAGCGTAGGAGCGGGAGCCCTAAACTCCTACAATGAGCAGTTCTTC
>TRBV15|TRBJ2-1|-|-
CATSRDKRAAGYNEQFF
TGTGCCACCAGCAGAGATAAGAGGGCGGCAGGATACAATGAGCAGTTCTTC
>TRBV28|TRBJ1-2|TRBD1|once
CASSLTGYGYTF
TGTGCCAGCAGTCTGACAGGGTATGGCTACACCTTC
>TRBV4-2|TRBJ2-7|-|-
CASGKHQGSRTYEQYF
TGTGCCAGCGGTAAGCACCAGGGTAGTCGGACCTACGAGCAGTACTTC
>TRBV6-5|TRBJ1-1|-|-
CASSYSVANAEAFF
TGTGCCAGCAGTTACTCCGTCGCTAACGCCGAAGCTTTCTTT
>TRBV29-1|TRBJ1-1|-|-
CSVVGGDNTEAFF
TGCAGCGTTGTAGGGGGAGACAACACTGAAGCTTTCTTT
>TRBV7-2|TRBJ2-7|-|-
CASSEGGVSEQYF
TGTGCCAGCAGCGAAGGGGGGGTTAGCGAGCAGTACTTC
>TRBV19|TRBJ1-4|-|few
CAGRTGEKLFF
TGTGCCGGCAGGACGGGGGAAAAACTGTTTTTT
>TRBV6-5|TRBJ1-1|-|-
CASSYTGLGANTEAFF
TGTGCCAGCAGTTACACAGGATTAGGAGCGAACACTGAAGCTTTCTTT
>TRBV12-2|TRBJ2-7|-|-
CASRLGRAGGRRHEQYF
TGTGCAAGTCGCTTAGGAAGGGCGGGAGGGCGCCGCCACGAGCAGTACTTC
>TRBV3-1/TRBV3-2|TRBJ2-1|TRBD2|-
CASSRGTTSYNEQFF
TGTGCCAGCAGTAGAGGGACTACTTCCTACAATGAGCAGTTCTTC
>TRBV28|TRBJ1-6|-|-
CASSLSYSGRSPLHF
TGTGCCAGCAGTTTATCGTACAGCGGGCGTTCACCCCTCCACTTT
>TRBV9|TRBJ2-1|TRBD1|-
CASSATGTGYNEQFF
TGTGCCAGCAGCGCAACCGGGACAGGTTACAATGAGCAGTTCTTC
>TRBV11-3|TRBJ2-2|-|-
CASSLVVSGSGTGELFF
TGTGCCAGCAGCTTAGTCGTTTCGGGGAGTGGAACCGGGGAGCTGTTTTTT
>TRBV5-1|TRBJ2-1|-|-
CASSLEGRGSYNEQFF
TGCGCCAGCAGCTTGGAGGGGCGGGGCTCCTACAATGAGCAGTTCTTC
>TRBV5-1|TRBJ1-1|TRBD1|-
CASGLQGKGNTEAFF
TGCGCCAGCGGATTACAGGGGAAAGGGAACACTGAAGCTTTCTTT
>TRBV7-8|TRBJ2-1|TRBD2|-
CASGRPREDPYNEQFF
TGTGCCTCCGGTCGGCCGCGGGAGGACCCCTACAATGAGCAGTTCTTC
>TRBV7-9|TRBJ2-1|TRBD1|-
CASSFSRDRAPEQFF
TGTGCCAGCAGCTTCTCCCGAGACAGGGCCCCTGAGCAGTTCTTC
>TRBV27|TRBJ1-4|-|-
CASSERHNNEKLFF
TGTGCCAGCAGTGAGCGGCATAATAATGAAAAACTGTTTTTT
>TRBV9|TRBJ1-2|TRBD1|-
CASSARTGLSPVNYGYTF
TGTGCCAGCAGCGCCCGGACAGGGCTGTCCCCCGTGAACTATGGCTACACCTTC
>TRBV29-1|TRBJ1-1|TRBD1|-
CSVERQGVDTEAFF
TGCAGCGTCGAACGACAGGGAGTGGACACTGAAGCTTTCTTT
>TRBV27|TRBJ1-4|-|once
CASSFLRTGSHGEKLFF
TGTGCCAGCAGTTTCCTTCGAACAGGGTCTCACGGTGAAAAACTGTTTTTT
>TRBV7-9|TRBJ1-2|-|-
CASSESTRVGRYGYTF
TGTGCCAGCAGCGAAAGCACCAGGGTTGGGCGCTATGGCTACACCTTC
>TRBV10-3|TRBJ1-3|-|once
CATHDSSGNTIYF
TGTGCCACCCATGACAGCTCTGGAAACACCATATATTTT
>TRBV9|TRBJ2-1|TRBD2|-
CASSVGLGRESYNEQFF
TGTGCCAGCAGCGTAGGTCTGGGGCGGGAGTCCTACAATGAGCAGTTCTTC
>TRBV2|TRBJ2-6|TRBD1|-
CASRRDRAGANVLTF
TGTGCCAGCAGGAGGGACAGGGCTGGGGCCAACGTCCTGACTTTC
>TRBV2|TRBJ2-7|-|-
CASTPPLGSYEQYF
TGTGCCAGCACTCCCCCGCTCGGGTCCTACGAGCAGTACTTC
>TRBV30|TRBJ2-1|TRBD2|-
CAWSLQTSGIVNEQFF
TGTGCCTGGAGTCTCCAGACTAGCGGGATTGTCAATGAGCAGTTCTTC
>TRBV7-9|TRBJ1-1|TRBD1|-
CASSVSGTGDTEAFF
TGTGCCAGCAGCGTTTCCGGGACAGGGGACACTGAAGCTTTCTTT
>TRBV3-1/TRBV3-2|TRBJ2-1|TRBD2|-
CASSFRTSGSNEQFF
TGTGCCAGCAGCTTCAGGACTAGCGGGAGTAATGAGCAGTTCTTC
>TRBV5-1|TRBJ2-1|-|-
CASSLDESRNEQFF
TGCGCCAGCAGCTTGGATGAGTCCCGCAATGAGCAGTTCTTC
>TRBV28|TRBJ1-3|-|-
CASSLPGFGSGNTIYF
TGTGCCAGCAGTTTACCGGGGTTTGGGTCCGGAAACACCATATATTTT
>TRBV28|TRBJ2-7|-|-
CASSFQTVLAAYEQYF
TGTGCCAGCAGTTTCCAAACAGTCCTCGCCGCCTACGAGCAGTACTTC
>TRBV12-3/TRBV12-4|TRBJ1-1|-|-
CASSLSSGAGAFF
TGTGCCAGCAGTTTAAGTTCTGGGGCTGGAGCTTTCTTT
>TRBV27|TRBJ1-4|-|few
CASSLAGATNEKLFF
TGTGCCAGCAGTTTAGCAGGGGCAACTAATGAAAAACTGTTTTTT
>TRBV15|TRBJ1-1|-|-
CATSFTGGTEAFF
TGTGCCACCAGCTTCACCGGGGGAACTGAAGCTTTCTTT
>TRBV7-8|TRBJ2-5|-|-
CASSLFLVGGRETQYF
TGTGCCAGCAGCTTATTCTTAGTGGGGGGGCGGGAGACCCAGTACTTC
>TRBV29-1|TRBJ2-7|-|-
CSVEGGRFPSGEQYF
TGCAGCGTTGAAGGGGGGCGGTTCCCCTCGGGCGAGCAGTACTTC
>TRBV19|TRBJ2-1|TRBD2|-
CASSRQLAANEQFF
TGTGCCAGTAGTCGTCAACTAGCGGCGAATGAGCAGTTCTTC
>TRBV2|TRBJ1-2|-|-
CASSEIPSGYTF
TGTGCCAGCAGTGAAATCCCCTCGGGCTACACCTTC
>TRBV20-1|TRBJ2-1|TRBD2|-
CSARDYQEFF
TGCAGTGCGAGGGACTATCAAGAGTTCTTC